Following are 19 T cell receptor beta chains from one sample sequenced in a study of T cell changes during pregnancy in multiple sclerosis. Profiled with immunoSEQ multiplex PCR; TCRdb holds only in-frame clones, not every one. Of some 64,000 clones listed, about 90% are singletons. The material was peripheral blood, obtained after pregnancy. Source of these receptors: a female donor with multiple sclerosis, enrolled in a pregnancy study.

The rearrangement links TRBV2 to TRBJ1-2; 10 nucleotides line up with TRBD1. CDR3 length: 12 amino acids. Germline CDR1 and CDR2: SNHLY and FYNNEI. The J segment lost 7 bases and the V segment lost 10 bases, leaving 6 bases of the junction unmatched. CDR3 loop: CATRDRGGGYTF. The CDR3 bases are TGTGCCACCCGGGACAGGGGAGGTGGCTACACCTTC.

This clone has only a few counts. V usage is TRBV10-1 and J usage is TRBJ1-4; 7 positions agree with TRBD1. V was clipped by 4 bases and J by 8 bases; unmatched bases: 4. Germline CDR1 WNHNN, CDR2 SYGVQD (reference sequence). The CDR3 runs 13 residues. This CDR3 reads CASSGRDSEKLFF. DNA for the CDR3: TGCGCCAGCAGTGGCCGGGACAGCGAAAAACTGTTTTTT.

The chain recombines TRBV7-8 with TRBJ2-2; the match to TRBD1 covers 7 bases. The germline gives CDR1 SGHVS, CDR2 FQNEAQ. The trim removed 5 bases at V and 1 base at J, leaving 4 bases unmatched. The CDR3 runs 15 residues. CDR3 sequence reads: CASSQRDRNTGELFF. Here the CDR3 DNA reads TGTGCCAGCAGCCAACGGGACAGGAACACCGGGGAGCTGTTTTTT.

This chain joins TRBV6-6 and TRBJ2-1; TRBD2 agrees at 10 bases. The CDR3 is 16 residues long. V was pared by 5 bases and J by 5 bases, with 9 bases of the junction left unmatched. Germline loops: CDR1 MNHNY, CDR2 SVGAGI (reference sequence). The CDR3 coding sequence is TGTGCCAGCAGTCACCCAATAGCGGGAGGTGACAATGAGCAGTTCTTC. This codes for CASSHPIAGGDNEQFF.

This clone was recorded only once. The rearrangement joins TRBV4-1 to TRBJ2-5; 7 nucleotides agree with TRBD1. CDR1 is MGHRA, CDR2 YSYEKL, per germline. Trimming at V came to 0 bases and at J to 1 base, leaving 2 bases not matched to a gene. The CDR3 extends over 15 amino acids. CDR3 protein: CASSQDYRGQETQYF. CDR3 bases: TGCGCCAGCAGCCAAGATTACAGGGGCCAAGAGACCCAGTACTTC.

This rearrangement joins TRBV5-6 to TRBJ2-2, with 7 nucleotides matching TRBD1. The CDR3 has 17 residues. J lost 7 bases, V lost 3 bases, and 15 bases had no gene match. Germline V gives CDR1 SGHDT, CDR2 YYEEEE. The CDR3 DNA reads TGTGCCAGCAGCTCACCACGAGACAGGGCTCTAATCGGGGAGCTGTTTTTT. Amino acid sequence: CASSSPRDRALIGELFF. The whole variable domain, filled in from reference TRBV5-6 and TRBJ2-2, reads DAGVTQSPTHLIKTRGQQVTLRCSPKSGHDTVSWYQQALGQGPQFIFQYYEEEERQRGNFPDRFSGHQFPNYSSELNVNALLLGDSALYLCASSSPRDRALIGELFFGEGSRLTVL.

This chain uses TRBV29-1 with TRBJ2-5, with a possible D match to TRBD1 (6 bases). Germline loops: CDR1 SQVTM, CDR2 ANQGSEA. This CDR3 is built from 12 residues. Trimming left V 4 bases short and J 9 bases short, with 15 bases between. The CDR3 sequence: CSVGQGFGAQYF. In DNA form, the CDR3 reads TGCAGCGTTGGCCAGGGGTTTGGTGCCCAGTACTTC.

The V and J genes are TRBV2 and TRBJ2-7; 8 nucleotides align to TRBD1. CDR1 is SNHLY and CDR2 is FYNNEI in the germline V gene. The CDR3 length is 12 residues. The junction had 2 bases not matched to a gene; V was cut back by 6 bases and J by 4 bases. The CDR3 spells CASSRGQYEQYF. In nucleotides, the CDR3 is TGTGCCAGCAGCAGGGGGCAATACGAGCAGTACTTC.

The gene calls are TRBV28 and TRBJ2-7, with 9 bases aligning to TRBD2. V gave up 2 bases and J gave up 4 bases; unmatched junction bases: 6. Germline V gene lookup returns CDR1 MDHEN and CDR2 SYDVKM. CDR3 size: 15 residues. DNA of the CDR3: TGTGCCAGCAGTTTAGGGGAACTAGCGGGTTACGAGCAGTACTTC. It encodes CASSLGELAGYEQYF.

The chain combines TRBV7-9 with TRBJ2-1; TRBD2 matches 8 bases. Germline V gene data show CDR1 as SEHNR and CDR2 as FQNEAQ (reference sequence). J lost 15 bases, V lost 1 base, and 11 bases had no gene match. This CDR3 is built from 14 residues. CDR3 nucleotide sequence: TGTGCCAGCAGCTTAGTTTGGCGGGAGGCGCCCTCGTTCTTC. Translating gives CASSLVWREAPSFF. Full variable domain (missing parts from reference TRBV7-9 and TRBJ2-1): DTGVSQNPRHKITKRGQNVTFRCDPISEHNRLYWYRQTLGQGPEFLTYFQNEAQLEKSRLLSDRFSAERPKGSFSTLEIQRTEQGDSAMYLCASSLVWREAPSFFGPGTRLTVL.

In DNA, the CDR3 is TGCGCCAGCAGGGGACTAGCGGGAGGGGACGAGCAGTACTTC. Amino acid sequence: CASRGLAGGDEQYF. This chain uses TRBV10-1 with TRBJ2-7, with 16 bases identical to TRBD2. Germline V gives CDR1 WNHNN, CDR2 SYGVQD (reference sequence). Unmatched junction bases numbered 1, after V lost 6 bases and J lost 5 bases. The CDR3 has 14 residues.

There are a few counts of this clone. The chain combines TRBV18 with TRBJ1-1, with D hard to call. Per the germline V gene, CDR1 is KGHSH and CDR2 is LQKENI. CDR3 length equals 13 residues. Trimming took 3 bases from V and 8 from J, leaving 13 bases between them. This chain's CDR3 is CASSPQTPWEAFF. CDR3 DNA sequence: TGTGCCAGCTCACCCCAGACTCCCTGGGAAGCTTTCTTT. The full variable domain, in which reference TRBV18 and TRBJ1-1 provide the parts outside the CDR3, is NAGVMQNPRHLVRRRGQEARLRCSPMKGHSHVYWYRQLPEEGLKFMVYLQKENIIDESGMPKERFSAEFPKEGPSILRIQQVVRGDSAAYFCASSPQTPWEAFFGQGTRLTVV.

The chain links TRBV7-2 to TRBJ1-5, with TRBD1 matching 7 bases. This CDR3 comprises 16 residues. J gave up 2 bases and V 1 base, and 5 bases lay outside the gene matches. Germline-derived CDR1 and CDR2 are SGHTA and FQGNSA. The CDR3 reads CASSLGGDRRNQPQHF. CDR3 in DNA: TGTGCCAGCAGCTTAGGAGGGGACAGACGCAATCAGCCCCAGCATTTT.

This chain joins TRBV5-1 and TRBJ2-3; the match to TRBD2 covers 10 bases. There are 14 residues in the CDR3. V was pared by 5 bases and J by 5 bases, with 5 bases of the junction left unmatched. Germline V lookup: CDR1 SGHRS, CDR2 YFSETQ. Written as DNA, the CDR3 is TGCGCCAGCAGGCTAGCGGGAGCTGAAGATACGCAGTATTTT. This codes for CASRLAGAEDTQYF. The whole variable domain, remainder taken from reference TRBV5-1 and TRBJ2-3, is KAGVTQTPRYLIKTRGQQVTLSCSPISGHRSVSWYQQTPGQGLQFLFEYFSETQRNKGNFPGRFSGRQFSNSRSEMNVSTLELGDSALYLCASRLAGAEDTQYFGPGTRLTVL.

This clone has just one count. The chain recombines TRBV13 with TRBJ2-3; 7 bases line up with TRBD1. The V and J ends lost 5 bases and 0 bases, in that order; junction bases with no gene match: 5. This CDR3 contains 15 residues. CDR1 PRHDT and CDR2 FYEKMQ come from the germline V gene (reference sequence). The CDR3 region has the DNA TGTGCCAGCAGCACCAGACAGGGTAGCACAGATACGCAGTATTTT. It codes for CASSTRQGSTDTQYF.

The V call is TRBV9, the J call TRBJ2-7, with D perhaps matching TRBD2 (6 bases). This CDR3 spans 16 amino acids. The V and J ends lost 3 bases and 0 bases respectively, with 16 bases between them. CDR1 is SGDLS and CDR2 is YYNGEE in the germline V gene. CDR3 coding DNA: TGTGCCAGCAGCGATCCGATCGGCGGGGTCTCCTACGAGCAGTACTTC. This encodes CASSDPIGGVSYEQYF.

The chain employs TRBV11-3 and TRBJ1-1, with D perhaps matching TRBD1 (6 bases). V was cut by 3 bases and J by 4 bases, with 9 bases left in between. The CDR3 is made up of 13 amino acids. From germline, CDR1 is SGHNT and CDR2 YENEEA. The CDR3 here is CASSLDRGTEAFF. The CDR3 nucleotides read TGTGCCAGCAGCTTGGACAGAGGCACTGAAGCTTTCTTT.

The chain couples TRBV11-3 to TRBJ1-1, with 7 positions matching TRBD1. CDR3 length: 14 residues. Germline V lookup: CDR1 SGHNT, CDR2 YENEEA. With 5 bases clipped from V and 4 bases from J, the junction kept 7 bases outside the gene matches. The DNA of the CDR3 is TGTGCCAGCAGCGTGGGGCAGGGGGTCACTGAAGCTTTCTTT. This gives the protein CASSVGQGVTEAFF.

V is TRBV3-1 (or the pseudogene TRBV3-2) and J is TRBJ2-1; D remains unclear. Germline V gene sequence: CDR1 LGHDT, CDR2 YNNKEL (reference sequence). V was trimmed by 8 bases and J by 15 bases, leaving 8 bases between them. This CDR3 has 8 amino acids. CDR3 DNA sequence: TGTGCCAGCCTCCTGCGGTTCTTC. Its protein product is CASLLRFF.